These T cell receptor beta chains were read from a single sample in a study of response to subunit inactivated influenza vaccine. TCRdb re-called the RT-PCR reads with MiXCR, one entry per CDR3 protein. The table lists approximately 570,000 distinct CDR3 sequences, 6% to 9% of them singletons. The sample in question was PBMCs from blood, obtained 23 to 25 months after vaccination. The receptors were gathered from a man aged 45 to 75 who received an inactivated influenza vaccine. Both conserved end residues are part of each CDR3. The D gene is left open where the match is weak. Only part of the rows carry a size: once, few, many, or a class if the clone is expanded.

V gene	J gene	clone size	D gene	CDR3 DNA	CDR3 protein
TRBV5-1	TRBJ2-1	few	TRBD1	TGCGCCAGCAGCCCACGACAGGGGGCGTTCAATGAGCAGTTCTTC	CASSPRQGAFNEQFF
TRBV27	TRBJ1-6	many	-	TGTGCCAGCAGTTCCCTCAGACAACGCTCCTATAATTCACCCCTCCACTTT	CASSSLRQRSYNSPLHF
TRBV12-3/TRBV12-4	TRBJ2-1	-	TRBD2	TGTGCCAGCAGTTTCGGGACTAGCGTCTACAATGAGCAGTTCTTC	CASSFGTSVYNEQFF
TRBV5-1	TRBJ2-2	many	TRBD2	TGCGCCAGCAGCCGGACTAGCGGGGGACCCGGGGAGCTGTTTTTT	CASSRTSGGPGELFF
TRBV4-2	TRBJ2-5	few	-	TGTGCCAGCAGCCAAGAGAGGGGCGGAGAGACCCAGTACTTC	CASSQERGGETQYF
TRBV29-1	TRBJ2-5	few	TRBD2	TGCAGCGTGGATACTAGCGGGAGTCGGGAGACCCAGTACTTC	CSVDTSGSRETQYF
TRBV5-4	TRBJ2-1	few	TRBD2	TGTGCCAGCAGCACACCCAAATTCGCTAGCGGGAGTTACAATGAGCAGTTCTTC	CASSTPKFASGSYNEQFF
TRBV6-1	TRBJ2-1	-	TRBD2	TGTGCCAGCAGCAGACTCGGGACTAGGAATGAGCAGTTCTTC	CASSRLGTRNEQFF
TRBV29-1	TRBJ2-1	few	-	TGCAGCGGCGCCGCGGCTCCCGGGTACAATGAGCAGTTCTTC	CSGAAAPGYNEQFF
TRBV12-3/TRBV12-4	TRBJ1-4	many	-	TGTGCCAGCAGTTTAGCTCAGGGGCGCGAAAAACTGTTTTTT	CASSLAQGREKLFF
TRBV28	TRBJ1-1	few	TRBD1	TGTGCCAGCAGCTCCCGGGGCGCGGAACAGGGGTCGCGCGCTTTCTTT	CASSSRGAEQGSRAFF
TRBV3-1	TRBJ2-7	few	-	TGTGCCAGCAGCCAAGCAGTCTCCTACGAGCAGTACTTC	CASSQAVSYEQYF
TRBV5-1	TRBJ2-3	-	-	TGCGCCAGCAGCTTGGAAAGTCTCACAGATACGCAGTATTTT	CASSLESLTDTQYF
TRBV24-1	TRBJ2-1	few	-	TGTGCCACCAACGCAGGGGGGGCTCCGAATGAGCAGTTCTTC	CATNAGGAPNEQFF
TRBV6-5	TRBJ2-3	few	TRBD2	TGTGCCAGCAGTTACTCGAGTAGCGGGAGAAACCCAGATACGCAGTATTTT	CASSYSSSGRNPDTQYF
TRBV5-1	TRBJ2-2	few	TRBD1	TGCGCCAGCAGTTTTACCGGACAGGGACCCACCGGGGAGCTGTTTTTT	CASSFTGQGPTGELFF
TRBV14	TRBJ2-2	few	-	TGTGCCAGCAGCCAAGTTAGGGACGGGGAGCTGTTTTTT	CASSQVRDGELFF